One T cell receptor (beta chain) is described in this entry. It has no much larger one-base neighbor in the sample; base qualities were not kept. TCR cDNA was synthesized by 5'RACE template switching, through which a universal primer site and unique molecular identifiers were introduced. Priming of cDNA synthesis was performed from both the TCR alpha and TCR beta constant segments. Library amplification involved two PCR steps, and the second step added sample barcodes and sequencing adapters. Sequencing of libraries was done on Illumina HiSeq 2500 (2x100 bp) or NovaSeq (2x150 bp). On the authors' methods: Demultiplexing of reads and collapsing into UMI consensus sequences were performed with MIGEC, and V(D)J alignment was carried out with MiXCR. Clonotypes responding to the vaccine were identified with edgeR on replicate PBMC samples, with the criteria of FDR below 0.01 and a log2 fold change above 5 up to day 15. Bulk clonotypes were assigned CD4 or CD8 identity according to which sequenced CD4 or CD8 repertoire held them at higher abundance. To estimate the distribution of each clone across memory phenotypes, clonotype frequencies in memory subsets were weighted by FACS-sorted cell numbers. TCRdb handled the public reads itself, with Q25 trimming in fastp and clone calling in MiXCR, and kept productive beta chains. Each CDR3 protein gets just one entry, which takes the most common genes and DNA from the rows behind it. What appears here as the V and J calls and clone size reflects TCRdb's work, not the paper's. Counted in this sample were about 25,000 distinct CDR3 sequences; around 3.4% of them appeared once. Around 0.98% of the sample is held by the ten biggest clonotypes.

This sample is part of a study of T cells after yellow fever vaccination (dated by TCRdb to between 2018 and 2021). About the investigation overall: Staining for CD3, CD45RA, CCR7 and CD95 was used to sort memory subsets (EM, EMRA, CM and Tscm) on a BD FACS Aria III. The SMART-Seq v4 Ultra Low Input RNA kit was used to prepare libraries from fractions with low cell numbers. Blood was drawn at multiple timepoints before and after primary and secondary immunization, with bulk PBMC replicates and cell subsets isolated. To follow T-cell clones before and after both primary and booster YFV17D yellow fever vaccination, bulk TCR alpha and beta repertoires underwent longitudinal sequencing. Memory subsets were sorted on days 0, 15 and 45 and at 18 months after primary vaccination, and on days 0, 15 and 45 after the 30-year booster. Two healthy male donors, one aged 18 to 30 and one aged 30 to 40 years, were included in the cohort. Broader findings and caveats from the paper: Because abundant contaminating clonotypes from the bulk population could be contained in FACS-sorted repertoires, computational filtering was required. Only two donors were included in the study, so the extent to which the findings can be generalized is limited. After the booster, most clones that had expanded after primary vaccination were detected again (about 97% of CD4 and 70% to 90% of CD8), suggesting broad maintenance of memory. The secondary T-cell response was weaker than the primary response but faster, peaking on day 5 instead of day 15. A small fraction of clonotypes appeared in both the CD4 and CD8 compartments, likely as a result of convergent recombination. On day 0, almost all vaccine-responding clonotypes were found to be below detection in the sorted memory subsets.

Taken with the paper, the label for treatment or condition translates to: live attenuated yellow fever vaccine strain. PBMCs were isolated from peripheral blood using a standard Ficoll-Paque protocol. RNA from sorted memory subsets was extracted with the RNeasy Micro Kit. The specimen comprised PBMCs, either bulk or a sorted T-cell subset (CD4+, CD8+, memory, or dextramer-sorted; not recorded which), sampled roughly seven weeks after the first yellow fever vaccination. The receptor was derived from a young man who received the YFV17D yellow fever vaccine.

Read as DNA, the sequence is TGTGCCAGCAGGGGGACTTCCCGTGGGACCCAGTACTTC. This translates into CASRGTSRGTQYF. This sequence uses TRBV27 and TRBJ2-5; TRBD2 might be the D gene, on 6 matching bases. CDR1 MNHEY and CDR2 SMNVEV are derived from the germline V gene (reference sequence). The CDR3 runs 13 residues from the cysteine to the phenylalanine. Only the CDR3 portion is preserved as DNA: 39 bases, with reading frame beginning at the first base. V and J lose 6 bases and 7 bases, and a span of 15 bases separates them.